This entry lists 26 T cell receptor beta chains sequenced from one sample in a study of regulatory T cells in long-lasting Graves disease. According to the study, TCR beta libraries were built with iRepertoire HTBI primers and CDR3-region Arm-PCR. One entry per CDR3 protein, called by TCRdb with MiXCR from the multiplex PCR reads. The data contain a few hundred thousand distinct CDR3 sequences, 23% of them seen just once; the ten biggest clones take up around 24%. Regarding time point: persistent/refractory GD, antithyroid drugs over 5 years with positive TRAb. Making the TCR library involved RNA that had been extracted from PBMCs. Here the sequenced sample was peripheral blood mononuclear cells (PBMCs), taken when the disease was refractory, from a patient treated with antithyroid drugs. Receptors originate from a female donor with Graves disease.

This clonotype was found a few times. V and J are TRBV20-1 and TRBJ2-4; 12 bases fit TRBD2. V was pared by 3 bases and J by 0 bases, with 9 bases of the junction left unmatched. The CDR3 sequence is 18 residues long. Germline V gives CDR1 DFQATT, CDR2 SNEGSKA (reference sequence). CDR3 nucleotides: TGCAGTGCTAGGGATCTAGCGGGAGGGGTTCTAGCCAAAAACATTCAGTACTTC. Its protein product is CSARDLAGGVLAKNIQYF.

The chain joins TRBV11-2 to TRBJ2-1, with 13 positions matching TRBD2. The germline CDR1 and CDR2 sequences are SGHAT and FQNNGV. The CDR3 runs to 20 residues. J was trimmed by 4 bases and V by 2 bases; bases with no gene match: 14. CDR3 residues: CASSLRRTSGRPDKYNEQFF. DNA for the CDR3: TGTGCCAGCAGCTTACGAAGGACTAGCGGGAGACCCGACAAGTACAATGAGCAGTTCTTC.

This clonotype was observed a few times. V and J are TRBV2 and TRBJ2-2; D is uncertain. V was pared by 4 bases and J by 7 bases, with 10 bases between. The germline V gene has CDR1 SNHLY and CDR2 FYNNEI. The CDR3 is 13 residues long. The CDR3 coding sequence is TGTGCCAGCAGTGCTCAGCTCTTCGGGGAGCTGTTTTTT. This gives the protein CASSAQLFGELFF.

The table lists this clonotype with a few counts. The chain uses TRBV7-6 and TRBJ2-7; 7 bases are a match to TRBD2. After removal of 3 bases from V and 2 bases from J, the junction contained 7 bases not matched to a gene. Per the germline V gene, CDR1 is SGHVS and CDR2 is FNYEAQ. The CDR3 covers 15 residues. CDR3 in DNA: TGTGCCAGCAGCTTGGGGGGGGGACCCACCTACGAGCAGTACTTC. It specifies CASSLGGGPTYEQYF.

This clonotype was seen repeatedly, ten times or more. The CDR3 region has the DNA TGTGCCAGCAGTTTGGGGACAGGGCAGGAAAAACTGTTTTTT. This codes for CASSLGTGQEKLFF. The chain links TRBV28 to TRBJ1-4; 9 nucleotides align to TRBD1. Germline CDR1 MDHEN, CDR2 SYDVKM. With V trimmed by 3 bases and J by 8 bases, 4 bases remained unmatched. This CDR3 contains 14 residues.

This clonotype was detected a few times. The V call is TRBV5-1, the J call TRBJ2-7; 9 positions match TRBD2. The CDR3 has 15 residues. V dropped 1 base and J dropped 2; count of bases not matched to a gene: 4. Germline lookup yields CDR1 SGHRS and CDR2 YFSETQ. The CDR3 region is CASSLPGTSTYEQYF. Here the CDR3 DNA reads TGCGCCAGCAGCTTGCCCGGGACTAGCACCTACGAGCAGTACTTC.

This chain joins TRBV6-1 and TRBJ2-1, with TRBD2 matching over 7 bases. V was clipped by 4 bases and J by 6 bases; unmatched bases: 9. CDR3 length: 15 residues. CDR1 MNHNS and CDR2 SASEGT come from the germline V gene. DNA of the CDR3: TGTGCCAGCAGTGGAAGCCGGGACTACCTCAATGAGCAGTTCTTC. This encodes CASSGSRDYLNEQFF.

The chain joins TRBV27 to TRBJ2-7; D is tentatively TRBD1 or TRBD2 (5 bases each). The V gene's germline CDR1 is MNHEY and CDR2 SMNVEV (reference sequence). Trimming removed 6 bases from V and 6 bases from J, with 9 bases in between. This CDR3 is 11 amino acids long. CDR3 residues: CASRLGVEQYF. The CDR3 DNA sequence: TGTGCCAGCAGATTGGGGGTCGAGCAGTACTTC.

A few counts support this clonotype. CDR3 nucleotides: TGTGCCAGCAGCTTTGGGGACGGGGCAGGAGAGCAGTTCTTC. Protein sequence: CASSFGDGAGEQFF. This chain connects TRBV11-2 to TRBJ2-1; D is tentatively TRBD1 or TRBD2 (5 bases each). The germline CDR1 and CDR2 sequences are SGHAT and FQNNGV. V lost 3 bases to trimming and J lost 10 bases, with 16 bases between them. The CDR3 loop spans 14 amino acids.

Worth noting for this clonotype: A read error is possible here, since a much larger clone lies one base away. V is TRBV3-1 and J is TRBJ2-5, with unresolved D. The CDR3 length is 14 residues. V was shortened by 3 bases and J by 5 bases, with 13 bases between the two germline ends. The germline CDR1 and CDR2 sequences are LGHDT and YNNKEL (reference sequence). CDR3 in DNA: TGTGCCAGCAGCCATGGAAGGGCCTTGGAGACCCAGTACTTC. It is translated as CASSHGRALETQYF.

V is TRBV7-2 and J is TRBJ2-7; D gene ambiguous. The germline V gene has CDR1 SGHTA and CDR2 FQGNSA. This CDR3 spans 14 amino acids. V shed 1 base and J shed 4 bases, with 11 bases lying between them. In DNA form, the CDR3 reads TGTGCCAGCAGCTTAGAAAGAGCATTATACGAGCAGTACTTC. Translation gives CASSLERALYEQYF.

This clonotype was seen at least ten times. The J gene is TRBJ1-5, the V gene TRBV6-1; maybe TRBD1 (5 bases). Germline V gene data show CDR1 as MNHNS and CDR2 as SASEGT. Trimming stripped 5 bases from V and 5 bases from J, with 19 bases between. The length of the CDR3 is 16 residues. The DNA of the CDR3 is TGTGCCAGCAGTCCAATCGGCCGGGGCGAGGATCAGCCCCAGCATTTT. Residues: CASSPIGRGEDQPQHF.

The V gene is TRBV28, the J gene TRBJ2-1; possible D gene TRBD2, 5 bases. This CDR3 comprises 12 residues. The V end was cut by 7 bases, the J end by 9 bases, with 13 bases between. Germline V gives CDR1 MDHEN, CDR2 SYDVKM. In nucleotides, the CDR3 is TGTGCCAGCAAAAAAACGGGGAGTGAGCAGTTCTTC. It codes for CASKKTGSEQFF.

J is TRBJ1-6 and V is TRBV28, with no clear D. The CDR3 consists of 14 residues. CDR1 is MDHEN and CDR2 is SYDVKM in the germline V gene. Trimming took off 6 bases at V and 10 bases at J, with 16 bases between the two ends. The CDR3 here is CASSPPPLGSPLHF. CDR3 sequence (DNA): TGTGCCAGCAGCCCCCCCCCGCTGGGCTCACCCCTCCACTTT.

With regard to this clonotype: A far more abundant clone sits one base away, making this likely a read error. The chain combines TRBV7-2 with TRBJ2-7; TRBD2 matches 8 bases. CDR3 length equals 15 residues. Germline CDR1 is SGHTA and CDR2 is FQGNSA. The CDR3 nucleotides read TGTGCCAGCAGTTGGGAGCGGGAGTATCTTTACGAGCAGTGCTTC. Protein sequence: CASSWEREYLYEQCF.

This clonotype occurred many times. The chain joins TRBV28 to TRBJ2-7; 8 bases map to TRBD2. The CDR3 has 15 residues. CDR1 is MDHEN, CDR2 SYDVKM, per germline. V was clipped by 3 bases and J by 7 bases; unmatched bases: 11. In nucleotides, the CDR3 is TGTGCCAGCAGTTTGGCGGGAGGACCGCGGGGGGAGCAGTACTTC. Protein: CASSLAGGPRGEQYF.

The chain carries TRBV18 and TRBJ2-7, with 7 bases aligning to TRBD1. The V gene end was trimmed by 6 bases and the J gene end by 4 bases; junction bases not matched to a gene: 9. This CDR3 spans 14 amino acids. CDR1 and CDR2 (germline): KGHSH, LQKENI. In DNA, the CDR3 is TGTGCCAGCTCCGAGGGGACAGCGGATTACGAGCAGTACTTC. Translated, it gives CASSEGTADYEQYF.

This clonotype was recorded at least ten times. V gene TRBV30 combines with J gene TRBJ1-2, with 10 bases fitting TRBD1. In germline, CDR1 is GTSNPN, CDR2 SVGIG (reference sequence). Trimming cost V 5 bases and J 7 bases; bases outside gene matches: 7. There are 13 residues in the CDR3. CDR3 sequence (DNA): TGTGCCTGGGGAGAGGGGACAGGGGCTGGCTACACCTTC. Residues: CAWGEGTGAGYTF.

In its sample, this clonotype was seen many times. The rearrangement links TRBV2 to TRBJ2-7, with TRBD2 matching over 9 bases. The CDR3 sequence is 16 residues long. Unmatched junction bases numbered 11, after V lost 4 bases and J lost 4 bases. Germline V CDR1 and CDR2: SNHLY, FYNNEI. CDR3 residues: CASSGLSGLAPYEQYF. The CDR3 nucleotides read TGTGCCAGCAGTGGACTGTCCGGACTAGCGCCGTACGAGCAGTACTTC.

This clonotype was detected ten times or more. The rearrangement uses TRBV30 and TRBJ2-7; weak D call: TRBD2 (5 bases). Germline loops: CDR1 GTSNPN, CDR2 SVGIG (reference sequence). This CDR3 has 14 amino acids. V was clipped by 0 bases and J by 6 bases, with 15 bases between them. CDR3 in DNA: TGTGCCTGGAGTGTACGGCCGGACTCTTCCGAGCAGTACTTC. Protein: CAWSVRPDSSEQYF.

The rearrangement joins TRBV9 to TRBJ1-1; tentatively, D is TRBD1 (5 bases). CDR1 is SGDLS, CDR2 YYNGEE, per germline. CDR3 length: 16 residues. With 4 bases removed from V and 0 bases from J, the gap between germline ends came to 16 bases. The CDR3 is CASSPRGGTMNTEAFF. The DNA of the CDR3 is TGTGCCAGCAGCCCCCGGGGAGGGACCATGAACACTGAAGCTTTCTTT.

This clonotype appeared many times. The chain links TRBV15 to TRBJ2-7; D perhaps matches TRBD2 (6 bases). From germline, CDR1 is LNHNV and CDR2 YYDKDF (reference sequence). V lost 0 bases and J 8 bases, leaving 17 bases between the germline ends. The CDR3 is made up of 15 amino acids. The CDR3 sequence is CATSRDFSVADKQYF. CDR3 DNA: TGTGCCACCAGCAGAGATTTTTCAGTAGCGGACAAGCAGTACTTC.

This clonotype appeared many times. The V and J genes are TRBV12-3 or TRBV12-4 and TRBJ1-1; 7 nucleotides match TRBD1. The J segment lost 6 bases and the V segment lost 8 bases, leaving 6 bases of the junction unmatched. This CDR3 region has 12 residues. The CDR3: CASEGGRSEAFF. Written as DNA, the CDR3 is TGTGCCAGCGAAGGGGGCAGGTCTGAAGCTTTCTTT.

This chain uses TRBV5-1 with TRBJ2-2; a possible D gene is TRBD2 (6 bases). This CDR3 has 14 amino acids. The ends were cut back, 7 bases at V and 3 bases at J, with 13 bases in the middle. CDR1 is SGHRS and CDR2 is YFSETQ in the germline V gene. The CDR3 DNA follows: TGCGCCAGCGGATCCGGGACTCACACCGGGGAGCTGTTTTTT. As protein: CASGSGTHTGELFF.

The chain carries TRBV3-1 and TRBJ2-7; 13 nucleotides match TRBD2. Germline CDR1 and CDR2: LGHDT and YNNKEL (reference sequence). The CDR3 length is 19 residues. Germline trimming cut 6 bases from V and 0 bases from J; bases unmatched to any gene: 14. The CDR3 nucleotides are TGTGCCAGCAGTCACACCGGGACTAGCGGGGTAAAAATCTCCTACGAGCAGTACTTC. Protein sequence: CASSHTGTSGVKISYEQYF.

The chain has TRBV14 and TRBJ2-7; D is undetermined. Germline CDR1 is SGHDN and CDR2 is FVKESK. The CDR3 length is 16 residues. Trimming cost V 2 bases and J 2 bases, with 16 bases left between them. The CDR3 sequence: CASSQRVKSQAYEQYF. The CDR3 coding sequence is TGTGCCAGCAGCCAAAGGGTGAAGAGCCAGGCCTACGAGCAGTACTTC.